A single sample gave rise to the 8 T cell receptor beta chains below, sequenced in a study of cytomegalovirus exposure and HLA in healthy donors. PCR involved 60 Vbeta and 13 Jbeta primers. Only in-frame clones appear in the TCRdb table, and some are missing; sequencing was by immunoSEQ multiplex PCR. The sample includes roughly 34,000 clones, 80% seen only once; the top ten take roughly 6%. The sequenced material came from PBMCs. The receptors were gathered from a male donor in good health and CMV-seronegative.

This clone appeared once. This rearrangement joins TRBV5-1 to TRBJ2-2, with 8 bases fitting TRBD1. From germline, CDR1 is SGHRS and CDR2 YFSETQ. After removal of 4 bases from V and 2 bases from J, the junction contained 7 bases not matched to a gene. The length of the CDR3 is 16 residues. The CDR3: CASSPRQGPNTGELFF. CDR3 sequence (DNA): TGCGCCAGCAGCCCCCGACAGGGGCCCAACACCGGGGAGCTGTTTTTT.

For this clone: Germline is not matched at one junction end, which may reflect a read error. The chain joins TRBV5-4 to TRBJ1-1, with 7 bases fitting TRBD1. CDR3 size: 14 residues. Germline V gives CDR1 SGHNT, CDR2 YYREEE (reference sequence). The CDR3 DNA sequence: TGTGCCAGCACCCCCAAGACAGGGAACCCTGAAGCTTTCTTT. Amino acids: CASTPKTGNPEAFF.

This clone is medium-sized (0.01 to 0.1%) within its sample. This chain joins TRBV7-2 and TRBJ2-1; possible D gene TRBD2, 6 bases. The V end was cut by 0 bases, the J end by 3 bases, with 12 bases between. The CDR3 has 16 amino acids. CDR1 SGHTA and CDR2 FQGNSA come from the germline V gene. The DNA of the CDR3 is TGTGCCAGCAGCTTAGCCACGGGAGTCCACTACAATGAGCAGTTCTTC. This codes for CASSLATGVHYNEQFF.

The chain combines TRBV7-9 with TRBJ2-7, with 9 bases fitting TRBD1. The germline gives CDR1 SEHNR, CDR2 FQNEAQ (reference sequence). V lost 7 bases and J lost 4; bases outside the gene matches: 8. The CDR3 has 14 residues. This chain's CDR3 is CASTSRDRVYEQYF. CDR3 sequence (DNA): TGTGCCAGCACTAGTAGGGACAGGGTTTACGAGCAGTACTTC.

The V gene is TRBV5-1, the J gene TRBJ1-4; 9 nucleotides line up with TRBD1. There are 15 residues in the CDR3. J was trimmed by 7 bases and V by 0 bases; bases with no gene match: 4. Germline assignment: CDR1 SGHRS and CDR2 YFSETQ. CDR3 DNA: TGCGCCAGCAGCTTGGGACGACAGGGGGTTGAAAAACTGTTTTTT. This sequence encodes CASSLGRQGVEKLFF.

This clone was counted only a few times. The chain uses TRBV6-5 and TRBJ1-1; D ambiguous. Germline CDR1 reads MNHEY; CDR2 reads SVGAGI. This CDR3 region has 13 residues. Trimming shortened V by 6 bases and J by 0 bases, and 8 bases separated the two germline ends. The CDR3, as DNA: TGTGCCAGCAGCCCCACACTGAACACTGAAGCTTTCTTT. Protein: CASSPTLNTEAFF.

The chain couples TRBV25-1 to TRBJ1-2, with a weak D call TRBD1 (6 bases). CDR1 is MGHDK, CDR2 SYGVNS, per germline. The CDR3 is 18 amino acids. V gave up 1 base and J gave up 5 bases, with 23 bases separating them. In nucleotides, the CDR3 is TGTGCCAGCAGTGAATGGGGGGGCAGGGGCCCAACCAAATATGGCTACACCTTC. It is translated as CASSEWGGRGPTKYGYTF.

Turning to this clone: Relative to the germline gene, one junction end is altered; a read error may explain this. The CDR3 DNA reads TGTGCTAGCAACCTTCTAGCGGGAGAGCCCGATGAGCAGTTCTTC. Protein sequence: CASNLLAGEPDEQFF. V is TRBV7-7 and J is TRBJ2-1, with 10 nucleotides matching TRBD2. This CDR3 has 15 residues. Germline CDR1 and CDR2: SSHAT and FNYEAQ (reference sequence).